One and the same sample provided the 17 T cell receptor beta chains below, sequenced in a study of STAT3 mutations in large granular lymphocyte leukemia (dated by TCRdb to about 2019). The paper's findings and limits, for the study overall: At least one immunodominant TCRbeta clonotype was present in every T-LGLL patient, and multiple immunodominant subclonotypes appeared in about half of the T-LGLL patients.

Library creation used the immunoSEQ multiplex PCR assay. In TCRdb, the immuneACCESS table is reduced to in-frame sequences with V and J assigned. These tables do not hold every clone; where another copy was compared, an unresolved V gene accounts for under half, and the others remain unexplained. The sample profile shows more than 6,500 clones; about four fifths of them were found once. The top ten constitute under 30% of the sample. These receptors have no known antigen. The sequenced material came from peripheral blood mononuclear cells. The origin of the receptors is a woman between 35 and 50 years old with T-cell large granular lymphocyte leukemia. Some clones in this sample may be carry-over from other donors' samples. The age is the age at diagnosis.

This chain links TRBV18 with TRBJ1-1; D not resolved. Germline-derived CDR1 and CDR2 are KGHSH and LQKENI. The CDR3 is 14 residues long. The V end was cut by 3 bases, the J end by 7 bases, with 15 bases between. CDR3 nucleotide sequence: TGTGCCAGCTCACCGGCACGTGGGGAGGGTGAAGCTTTCTTT. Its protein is CASSPARGEGEAFF.

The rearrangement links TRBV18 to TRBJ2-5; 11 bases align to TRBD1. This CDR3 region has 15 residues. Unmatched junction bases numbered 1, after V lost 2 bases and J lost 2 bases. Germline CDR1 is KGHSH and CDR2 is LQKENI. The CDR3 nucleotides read TGTGCCAGCTCACCATGGGACAGGGGGCAAGAGACCCAGTACTTC. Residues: CASSPWDRGQETQYF. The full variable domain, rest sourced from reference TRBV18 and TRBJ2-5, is NAGVMQNPRHLVRRRGQEARLRCSPMKGHSHVYWYRQLPEEGLKFMVYLQKENIIDESGMPKERFSAEFPKEGPSILRIQQVVRGDSAAYFCASSPWDRGQETQYFGPGTRLLVL.

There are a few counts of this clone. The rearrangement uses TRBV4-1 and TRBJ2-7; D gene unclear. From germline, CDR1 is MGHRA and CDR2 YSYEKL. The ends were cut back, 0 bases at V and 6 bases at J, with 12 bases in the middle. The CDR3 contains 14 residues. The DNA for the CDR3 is TGCGCCAGCAGCCAAGATCTCACCGGCTTCGAGCAGTACTTC. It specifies CASSQDLTGFEQYF.

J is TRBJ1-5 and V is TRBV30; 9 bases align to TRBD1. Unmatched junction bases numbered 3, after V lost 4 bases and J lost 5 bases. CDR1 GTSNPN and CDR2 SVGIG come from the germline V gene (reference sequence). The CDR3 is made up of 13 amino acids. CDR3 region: CAWNDRGYQPQHF. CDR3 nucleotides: TGTGCCTGGAACGACAGGGGGTATCAGCCCCAGCATTTT.

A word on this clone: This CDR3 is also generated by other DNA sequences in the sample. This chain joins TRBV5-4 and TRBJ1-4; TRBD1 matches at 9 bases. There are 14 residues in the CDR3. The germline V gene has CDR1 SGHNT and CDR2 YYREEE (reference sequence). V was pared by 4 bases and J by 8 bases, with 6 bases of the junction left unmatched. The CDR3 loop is CASSQQGAGEKLFF. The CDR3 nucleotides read TGTGCCAGCAGCCAACAGGGGGCGGGAGAAAAACTGTTTTTT.

The CDR3 is CASRQGTPDYGYTF. Written as DNA, the CDR3 is TGTGCCAGCAGACAGGGGACCCCTGACTATGGCTACACCTTC. The chain is built from TRBV7-9 and TRBJ1-2; 7 bases fit TRBD1. Trimming at V came to 6 bases and at J to 3 bases, leaving 7 bases not matched to a gene. The germline V gene has CDR1 SEHNR and CDR2 FQNEAQ (reference sequence). The CDR3 runs to 14 residues.

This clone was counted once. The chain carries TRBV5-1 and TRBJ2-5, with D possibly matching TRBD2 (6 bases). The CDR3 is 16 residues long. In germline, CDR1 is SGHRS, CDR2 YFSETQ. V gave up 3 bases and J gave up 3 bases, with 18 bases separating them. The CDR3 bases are TGCGCCAGCAGCTCCGGGGGAGCCAGGCGGGAAGAGACCCAGTACTTC. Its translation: CASSSGGARREETQYF.

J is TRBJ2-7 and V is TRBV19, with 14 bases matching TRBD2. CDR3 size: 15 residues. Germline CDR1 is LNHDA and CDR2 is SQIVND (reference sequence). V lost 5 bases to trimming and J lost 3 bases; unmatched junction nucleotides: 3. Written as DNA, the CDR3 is TGTGCCAGTAGTTCGGGACTAGCGGGAGTCTACGAGCAGTACTTC. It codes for CASSSGLAGVYEQYF.

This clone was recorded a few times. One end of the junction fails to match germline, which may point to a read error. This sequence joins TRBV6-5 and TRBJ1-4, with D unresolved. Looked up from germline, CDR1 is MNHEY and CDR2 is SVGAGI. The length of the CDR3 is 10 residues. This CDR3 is CASSYSKSVF. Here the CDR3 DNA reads TGTGCCAGCAGTTACTCAAAGTCAGTTTTT.

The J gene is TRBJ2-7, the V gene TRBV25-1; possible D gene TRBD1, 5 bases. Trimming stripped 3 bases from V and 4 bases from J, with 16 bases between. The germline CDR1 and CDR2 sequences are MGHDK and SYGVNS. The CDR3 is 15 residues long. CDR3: CASSDGLGAHYEQYF. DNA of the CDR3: TGTGCCAGCAGTGATGGGCTAGGGGCCCATTACGAGCAGTACTTC.

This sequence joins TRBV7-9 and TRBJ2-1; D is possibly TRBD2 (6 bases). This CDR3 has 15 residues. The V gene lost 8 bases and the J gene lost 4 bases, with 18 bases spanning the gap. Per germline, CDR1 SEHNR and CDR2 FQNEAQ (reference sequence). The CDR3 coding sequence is TGTGCCAGCCCCTCCCCCAGCGGGCGATACAATGAGCAGTTCTTC. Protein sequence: CASPSPSGRYNEQFF.

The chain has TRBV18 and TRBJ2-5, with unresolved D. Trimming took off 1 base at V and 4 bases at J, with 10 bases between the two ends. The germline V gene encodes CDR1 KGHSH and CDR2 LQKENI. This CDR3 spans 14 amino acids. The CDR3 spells CASSPQVELETQYF. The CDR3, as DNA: TGTGCCAGCTCACCACAAGTCGAGTTAGAGACCCAGTACTTC. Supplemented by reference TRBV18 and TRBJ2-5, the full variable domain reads NAGVMQNPRHLVRRRGQEARLRCSPMKGHSHVYWYRQLPEEGLKFMVYLQKENIIDESGMPKERFSAEFPKEGPSILRIQQVVRGDSAAYFCASSPQVELETQYFGPGTRLLVL.

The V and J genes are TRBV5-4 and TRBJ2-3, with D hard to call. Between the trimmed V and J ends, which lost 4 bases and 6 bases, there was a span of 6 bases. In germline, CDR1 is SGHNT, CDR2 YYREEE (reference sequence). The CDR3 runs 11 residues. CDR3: CASSDGDTQYF. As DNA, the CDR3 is TGTGCCAGCAGCGACGGGGATACGCAGTATTTT. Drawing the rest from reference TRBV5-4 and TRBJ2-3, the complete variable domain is ETGVTQSPTHLIKTRGQQVTLRCSSQSGHNTVSWYQQALGQGPQFIFQYYREEENGRGNFPPRFSGLQFPNYSSELNVNALELDDSALYLCASSDGDTQYFGPGTRLTVL.

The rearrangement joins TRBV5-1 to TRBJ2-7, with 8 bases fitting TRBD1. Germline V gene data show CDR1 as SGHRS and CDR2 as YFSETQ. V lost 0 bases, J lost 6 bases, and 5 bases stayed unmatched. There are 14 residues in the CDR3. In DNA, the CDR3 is TGCGCCAGCAGCTTGGGGACAGGGATCGGCGAGCAGTACTTC. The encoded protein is CASSLGTGIGEQYF.

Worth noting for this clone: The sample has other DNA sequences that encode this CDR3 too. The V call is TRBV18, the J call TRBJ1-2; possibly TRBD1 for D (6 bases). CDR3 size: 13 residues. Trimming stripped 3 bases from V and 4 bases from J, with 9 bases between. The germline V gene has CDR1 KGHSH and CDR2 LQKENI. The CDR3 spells CASSPDSRYGYTF. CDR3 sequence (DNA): TGTGCCAGCTCACCGGACAGCCGCTATGGCTACACCTTC.

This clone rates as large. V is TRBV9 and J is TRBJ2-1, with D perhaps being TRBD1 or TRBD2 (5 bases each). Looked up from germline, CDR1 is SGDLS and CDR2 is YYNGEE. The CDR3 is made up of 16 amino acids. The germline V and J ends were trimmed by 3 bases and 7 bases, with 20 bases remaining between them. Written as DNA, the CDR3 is TGTGCCAGCAGCGGATTAGGGACGTTGGTAGGGAATGAGCAGTTCTTC. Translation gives CASSGLGTLVGNEQFF.

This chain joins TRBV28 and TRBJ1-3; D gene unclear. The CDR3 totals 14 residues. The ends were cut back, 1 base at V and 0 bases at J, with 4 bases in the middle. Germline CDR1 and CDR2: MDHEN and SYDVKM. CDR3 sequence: CASSLSNSGNTIYF. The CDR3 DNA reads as TGTGCCAGCAGTTTATCAAACTCTGGAAACACCATATATTTT.